This TCR beta chain appears in the sequencing data of a study of blood T cell repertoires in COVID-19. CDR1 and CDR2 from the germline V gene are SNHLY and FYNNEI. V lost 6 bases, J lost 6 bases, and 8 bases stayed unmatched. CDR3 length: 15 residues. The assay was immunoSEQ multiplex PCR, and TCRdb's table has in-frame clones only and misses some. This table holds more than 200,000 clones, approximately 84% found once. The chain couples TRBV2 to TRBJ1-5; 10 bases agree with TRBD1. The sample was peripheral blood. This receptor was taken from a man older than 75 with acute or convalescent COVID-19. CDR3 loop: CASRRQGALSQPQHF. The CDR3, as DNA: TGTGCCAGCAGGCGACAGGGGGCTTTGAGTCAGCCCCAGCATTTT.